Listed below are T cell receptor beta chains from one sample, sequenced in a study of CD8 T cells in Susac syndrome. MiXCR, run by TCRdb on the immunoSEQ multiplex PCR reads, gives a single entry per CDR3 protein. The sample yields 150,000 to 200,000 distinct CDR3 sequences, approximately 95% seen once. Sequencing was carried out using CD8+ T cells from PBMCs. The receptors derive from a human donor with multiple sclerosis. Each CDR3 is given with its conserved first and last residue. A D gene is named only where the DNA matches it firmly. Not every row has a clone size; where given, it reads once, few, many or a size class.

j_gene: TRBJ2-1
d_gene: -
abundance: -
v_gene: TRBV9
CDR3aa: CASSVVGADGGEQFF
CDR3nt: TGTGCCAGCAGCGTAGTAGGAGCGGACGGGGGTGAGCAGTTCTTC

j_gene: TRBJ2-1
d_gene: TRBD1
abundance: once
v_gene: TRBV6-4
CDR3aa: CASSDGSGQGMNEQFF
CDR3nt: TGTGCCAGCAGTGACGGATCGGGACAGGGTATGAATGAGCAGTTCTTC

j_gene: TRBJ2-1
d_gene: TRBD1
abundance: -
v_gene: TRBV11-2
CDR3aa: CASSTRDRAPHNEQFF
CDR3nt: TGTGCCAGCAGCACCAGGGACAGGGCGCCACACAATGAGCAGTTCTTC

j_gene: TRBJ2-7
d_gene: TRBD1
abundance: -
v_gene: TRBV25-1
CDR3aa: CASSLGLQGAAEQYF
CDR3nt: TGTGCCAGCAGTTTGGGCTTACAGGGGGCTGCCGAGCAGTACTTC

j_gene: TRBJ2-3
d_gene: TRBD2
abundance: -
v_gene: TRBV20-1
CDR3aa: CSALGGADTQYF
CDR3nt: TGCAGTGCTCTTGGGGGGGCAGATACGCAGTATTTT

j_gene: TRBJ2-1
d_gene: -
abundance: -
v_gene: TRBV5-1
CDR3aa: CASSHGSGYNEQFF
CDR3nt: TGCGCCAGCAGCCACGGATCTGGCTACAATGAGCAGTTCTTC

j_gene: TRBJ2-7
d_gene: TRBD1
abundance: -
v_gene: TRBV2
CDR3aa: CASTGGLYEQYF
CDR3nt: TGTGCCAGCACAGGGGGCCTCTACGAGCAGTACTTC

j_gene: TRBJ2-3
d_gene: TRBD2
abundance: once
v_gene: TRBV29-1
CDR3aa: CSVDWLAGGEYTQYF
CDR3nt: TGCAGCGTTGATTGGTTAGCGGGGGGAGAGTATACGCAGTATTTT

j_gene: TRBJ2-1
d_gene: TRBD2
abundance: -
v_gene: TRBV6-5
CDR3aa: CASSYSETSGSNEQFF
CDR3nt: TGTGCCAGCAGTTACTCGGAGACTAGCGGGAGCAATGAGCAGTTCTTC

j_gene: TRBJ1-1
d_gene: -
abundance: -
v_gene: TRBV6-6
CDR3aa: CASSPSRGGTEAFF
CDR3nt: TGTGCCAGCAGTCCCTCGAGAGGGGGAACTGAAGCTTTCTTT

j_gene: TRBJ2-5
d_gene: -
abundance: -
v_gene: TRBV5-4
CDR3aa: CASSLTPGLLSPQYF
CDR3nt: TGTGCCAGCAGCTTGACCCCGGGACTCTTATCGCCCCAGTACTTC

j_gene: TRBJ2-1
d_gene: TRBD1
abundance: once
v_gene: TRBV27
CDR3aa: CASSPQGDNEQFF
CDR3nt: TGTGCCAGCAGTCCCCAGGGGGATAATGAGCAGTTCTTC

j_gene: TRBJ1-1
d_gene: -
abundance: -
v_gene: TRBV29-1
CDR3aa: CSATQGGEAFF
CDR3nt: TGCAGCGCTACACAGGGTGGGGAAGCTTTCTTT

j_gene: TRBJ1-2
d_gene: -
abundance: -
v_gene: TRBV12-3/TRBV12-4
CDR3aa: CASTPGGANGYTF
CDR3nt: TGTGCCAGCACCCCGGGGGGGGCGAATGGCTACACCTTC

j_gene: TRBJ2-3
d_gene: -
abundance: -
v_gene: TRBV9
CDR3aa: CASSVVAPGLKKDTQYF
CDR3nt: TGTGCCAGCAGCGTAGTCGCTCCGGGACTCAAGAAAGATACGCAGTATTTT

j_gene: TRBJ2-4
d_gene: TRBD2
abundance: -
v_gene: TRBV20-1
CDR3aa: CSARAPRTSGRYIQYF
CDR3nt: TGCAGTGCTAGAGCCCCCAGGACTAGCGGGAGATACATTCAGTACTTC

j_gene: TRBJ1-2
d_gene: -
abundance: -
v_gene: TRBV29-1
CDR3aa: CSVEGAQRSSYGYTF
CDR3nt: TGCAGCGTTGAGGGGGCTCAGAGGTCCAGCTATGGCTACACCTTC

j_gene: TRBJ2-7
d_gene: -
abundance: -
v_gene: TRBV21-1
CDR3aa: CASSPSGRLVEDEQYF
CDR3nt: TGTGCCAGCAGCCCTAGCGGGAGGCTGGTGGAGGACGAGCAGTACTTC

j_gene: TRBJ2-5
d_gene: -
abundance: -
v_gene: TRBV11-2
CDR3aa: CASSLWRGETQYF
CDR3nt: TGTGCCAGCAGCTTATGGAGAGGGGAGACCCAGTACTTC

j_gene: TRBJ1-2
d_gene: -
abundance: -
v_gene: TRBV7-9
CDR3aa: CASSSSTYYGYTF
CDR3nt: TGTGCCAGCAGCTCGTCTACATACTATGGCTACACCTTC

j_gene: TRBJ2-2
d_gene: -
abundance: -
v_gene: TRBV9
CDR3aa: CASSARMWAGELFF
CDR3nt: TGTGCCAGCAGCGCGCGGATGTGGGCCGGGGAGCTGTTTTTT

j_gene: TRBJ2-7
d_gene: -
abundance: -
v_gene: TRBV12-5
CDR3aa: CASGLFSRGEQYF
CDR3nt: TGTGCTAGTGGTTTGTTTTCCAGGGGCGAGCAGTACTTC

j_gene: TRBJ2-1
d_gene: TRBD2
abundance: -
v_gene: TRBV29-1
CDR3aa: CSVEVSGRADFYNEQFF
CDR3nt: TGCAGCGTTGAAGTCAGCGGGAGGGCCGATTTTTACAATGAGCAGTTCTTC

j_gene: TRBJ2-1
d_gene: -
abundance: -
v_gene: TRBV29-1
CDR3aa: CSVEASWENEQFF
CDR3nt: TGCAGCGTTGAAGCCAGTTGGGAGAATGAGCAGTTCTTC

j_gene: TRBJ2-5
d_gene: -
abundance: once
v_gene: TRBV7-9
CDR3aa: CASSSSLTGAQETQYF
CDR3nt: TGTGCCAGCAGCTCAAGTCTAACGGGAGCACAAGAGACCCAGTACTTC

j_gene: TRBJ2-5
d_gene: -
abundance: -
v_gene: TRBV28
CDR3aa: CASSRKSLSETQYF
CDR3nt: TGTGCCAGCAGTCGGAAAAGCCTCTCAGAGACCCAGTACTTC

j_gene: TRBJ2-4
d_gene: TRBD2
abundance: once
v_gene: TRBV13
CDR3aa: CASSPRTSGWGNIQYF
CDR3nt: TGTGCCAGCAGCCCGAGGACTAGCGGGTGGGGGAACATTCAGTACTTC

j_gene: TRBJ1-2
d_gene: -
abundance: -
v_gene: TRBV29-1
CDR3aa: CSVEEGPFGYTF
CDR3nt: TGCAGCGTTGAAGAGGGACCGTTTGGCTACACCTTC

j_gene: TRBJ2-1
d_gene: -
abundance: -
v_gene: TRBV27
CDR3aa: CASSSFEGGWQFF
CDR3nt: TGTGCCAGCAGTTCCTTCGAGGGCGGTTGGCAGTTCTTC

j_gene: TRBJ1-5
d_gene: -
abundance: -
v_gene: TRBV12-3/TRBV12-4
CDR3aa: CASSLPVQPQHF
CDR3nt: TGTGCCAGCAGTTTACCAGTCCAGCCCCAGCATTTT